What follows are 21 T cell receptor beta chains derived from one specimen sequenced in a study of blood T cell repertoires in COVID-19. Only in-frame clones appear in the TCRdb table, and some are missing; sequencing was by immunoSEQ multiplex PCR. Of a few hundred thousand clones in the sample, 87% are singletons; the top ten hold roughly 2.1%. The sequenced sample consisted of peripheral blood. These TCRs come from a young man with active or convalescent COVID-19.

The table lists this clone with a count of one. The CDR3 spells CASARSGTTDTQYF. The CDR3 nucleotides read TGTGCCAGCGCGCGTAGCGGGACTACAGATACGCAGTATTTT. The gene calls are TRBV28 and TRBJ2-3; 8 nucleotides line up with TRBD2. The CDR3 spans 14 residues. V shed 8 bases, J shed 3 bases, and the junction held 7 bases outside the gene matches. Germline V gives CDR1 MDHEN, CDR2 SYDVKM.

The genes are TRBV2 and TRBJ2-2; the match to TRBD2 covers 10 bases. Unmatched junction bases numbered 7, after V lost 9 bases and J lost 6 bases. This CDR3 region has 14 residues. CDR1 is SNHLY, CDR2 FYNNEI, per germline. CDR3 nucleotides: TGTGCCAGTATAGCGGGGGGAACCCCCGGGGAGCTGTTTTTT. It yields the protein CASIAGGTPGELFF.

The rearrangement links TRBV28 to TRBJ1-2; tentatively, D is TRBD1 (5 bases). There are 13 residues in the CDR3. V was clipped by 8 bases and J by 3 bases, with 13 bases between them. CDR1 and CDR2 (germline): MDHEN, SYDVKM. The CDR3 DNA reads TGTGCCAGCTCCTCGGGGGGTTACTATGGCTACACCTTC. Translation gives CASSSGGYYGYTF.

The chain carries TRBV12-3 or TRBV12-4 and TRBJ2-3; D gene ambiguous. The V end lost 8 bases, the J end lost 0 bases, and 9 bases lay between the germline ends. CDR3 length equals 13 residues. In nucleotides, the CDR3 is TGTGCCAGCGCCCAGACTAGCACAGATACGCAGTATTTT. Its protein product is CASAQTSTDTQYF.

The chain has TRBV19 and TRBJ2-7; the D gene is possibly TRBD2 (6 bases). The length of the CDR3 is 13 residues. Trimming removed 3 bases from V and 6 bases from J, with 12 bases in between. Germline lookup yields CDR1 LNHDA and CDR2 SQIVND (reference sequence). The CDR3 nucleotides read TGTGCCAGTAGTATTGCGGGGCCCTTCGAGCAGTACTTC. It translates to CASSIAGPFEQYF.

V gene TRBV6-2 or TRBV6-3 combines with J gene TRBJ2-5; D unresolved. CDR3 size: 15 residues. The germline CDR1 and CDR2 sequences are MNHEY and SVGEGT. V was shortened by 2 bases and J by 2 bases, with 12 bases between the two germline ends. The CDR3 is CASSYDSGRQETQYF. CDR3 bases: TGTGCCAGCAGTTACGATTCAGGCAGGCAAGAGACCCAGTACTTC.

The chain uses TRBV7-6 and TRBJ2-2; 9 nucleotides align to TRBD2. Trimming took 1 base from V and 6 from J; bases not matched to a gene: 6. The CDR3 loop spans 16 amino acids. Germline V lookup: CDR1 SGHVS, CDR2 FNYEAQ. CDR3 DNA sequence: TGTGCCAGCAGCTTAGTTGCGGGAGGGCCGGCCGGGGAGCTGTTTTTT. Its translation: CASSLVAGGPAGELFF. The variable domain in full, with the rest retrieved from reference TRBV7-6 and TRBJ2-2, is GAGVSQSPRYKVTKRGQDVALRCDPISGHVSLYWYRQALGQGPEFLTYFNYEAQQDKSGLPNDRFSAERPEGSISTLTIQRTEQRDSAMYRCASSLVAGGPAGELFFGEGSRLTVL.

The chain is built from TRBV28 and TRBJ1-5; no clear D. V was cut by 6 bases and J by 3 bases, with 9 bases left in between. This CDR3 region has 13 residues. Germline lookup yields CDR1 MDHEN and CDR2 SYDVKM. CDR3 residues: CASSTAANQPQHF. The CDR3 bases are TGTGCCAGCAGCACCGCGGCCAATCAGCCCCAGCATTTT.

The rearrangement joins TRBV7-9 to TRBJ2-5, with TRBD2 matching over 7 bases. The germline CDR1 and CDR2 sequences are SEHNR and FQNEAQ (reference sequence). This CDR3 is 11 amino acids long. The V segment lost 8 bases and the J segment 7 bases; nucleotides outside the gene matches: 4. The CDR3 nucleotides read TGTGCCAGCTCGAGGGAGGGGACCCAGTACTTC. Its translation is CASSREGTQYF.

The V and J genes are TRBV14 and TRBJ1-6, with 7 bases fitting TRBD1. Trimming took 2 bases from V and 8 from J; bases not matched to a gene: 6. The CDR3 sequence is 15 residues long. Germline lookup yields CDR1 SGHDN and CDR2 FVKESK. The CDR3 spells CASSQSWDRDSPLHF. CDR3 DNA: TGTGCCAGCAGCCAAAGCTGGGACAGAGATTCACCCCTCCACTTT.

The gene calls are TRBV7-2 and TRBJ1-2; no clear D. This CDR3 region has 16 residues. Trimming removed 0 bases from V and 4 bases from J, with 15 bases in between. The germline gives CDR1 SGHTA, CDR2 FQGNSA. Written as DNA, the CDR3 is TGTGCCAGCAGCTTAGCGCGCCCGTCCGGAGGCTATGGCTACACCTTC. This gives the protein CASSLARPSGGYGYTF.

The V call is TRBV19, the J call TRBJ2-3, with 9 nucleotides matching TRBD2. J lost 5 bases, V lost 2 bases, and 5 bases had no gene match. CDR1 and CDR2 (germline): LNHDA, SQIVND (reference sequence). The length of the CDR3 is 15 residues. CDR3 protein: CASSIQREEVDTQYF. CDR3 sequence (DNA): TGTGCCAGTAGTATACAGCGGGAGGAGGTAGATACGCAGTATTTT. The full variable domain, completed using reference TRBV19 and TRBJ2-3, is DGGITQSPKYLFRKEGQNVTLSCEQNLNHDAMYWYRQDPGQGLRLIYYSQIVNDFQKGDIAEGYSVSREKKESFPLTVTSAQKNPTAFYLCASSIQREEVDTQYFGPGTRLTVL.

The chain combines TRBV7-9 with TRBJ2-3; D is unresolved. V lost 4 bases to trimming and J lost 2 bases, with 16 bases between them. The CDR3 consists of 16 residues. Germline V gene data show CDR1 as SEHNR and CDR2 as FQNEAQ (reference sequence). The CDR3 sequence: CASSYPPGSFTDTQYF. As DNA, the CDR3 is TGTGCCAGCAGCTATCCCCCTGGCTCCTTCACAGATACGCAGTATTTT. The full variable domain, its missing parts supplied by reference TRBV7-9 and TRBJ2-3, is DTGVSQNPRHKITKRGQNVTFRCDPISEHNRLYWYRQTLGQGPEFLTYFQNEAQLEKSRLLSDRFSAERPKGSFSTLEIQRTEQGDSAMYLCASSYPPGSFTDTQYFGPGTRLTVL.

The CDR3 loop reads CSDLTGSGGYTF. CDR3 in DNA: TGCAGCGACTTGACAGGGTCAGGTGGCTACACCTTC. This sequence joins TRBV29-1 and TRBJ1-2; TRBD1 aligns across 7 bases. Germline V gives CDR1 SQVTM, CDR2 ANQGSEA. The trim removed 7 bases at V and 7 bases at J, leaving 9 bases unmatched. The length of the CDR3 is 12 residues.

The chain employs TRBV2 and TRBJ2-3, with a weak D call TRBD1 (6 bases). Germline CDR1 and CDR2: SNHLY and FYNNEI. The CDR3 has 14 residues. Trimming shortened V by 6 bases and J by 4 bases, and 14 bases separated the two germline ends. This CDR3 reads CASSKTGRADTQYF. Here the CDR3 DNA reads TGTGCCAGCAGCAAGACAGGCCGAGCAGATACGCAGTATTTT.

V usage is TRBV15 and J usage is TRBJ1-5; 9 nucleotides match TRBD1. The CDR3 totals 16 residues. V shed 1 base and J 3 bases; nucleotides not matched to a gene: 4. Germline CDR1 is LNHNV and CDR2 is YYDKDF (reference sequence). CDR3 sequence reads: CATSRGTGALNQPQHF. The CDR3 region has the DNA TGTGCCACCAGCAGAGGGACAGGGGCCCTCAATCAGCCCCAGCATTTT. The entire variable domain, with the rest obtained from reference TRBV15 and TRBJ1-5, is as follows: DAMVIQNPRYQVTQFGKPVTLSCSQTLNHNVMYWYQQKSSQAPKLLFHYYDKDFNNEADTPDNFQSRRPNTSFCFLDIRSPGLGDTAMYLCATSRGTGALNQPQHFGDGTRLSIL.

The chain links TRBV7-2 to TRBJ1-4; 8 nucleotides align to TRBD1. Germline CDR1 is SGHTA and CDR2 is FQGNSA. The V gene end was trimmed by 5 bases and the J gene end by 8 bases; junction bases not matched to a gene: 7. The CDR3 contains 14 residues. In DNA, the CDR3 is TGTGCCAGCAGCCTTCTTGGACAGGGAGAAAAACTGTTTTTT. Translating gives CASSLLGQGEKLFF.

The chain is built from TRBV5-1 and TRBJ2-7, with TRBD2 identical over 7 bases. The CDR3 totals 14 residues. CDR1 and CDR2 (germline): SGHRS, YFSETQ. After removal of 0 bases from V and 5 bases from J, the junction contained 5 bases not matched to a gene. As DNA, the CDR3 is TGCGCCAGCAGCTTGGGAGCGGGGTCCAACGAGCAGTACTTC. It translates to CASSLGAGSNEQYF.

CDR3 region: CASRVTGNNQPQHF. The DNA of the CDR3 is TGTGCCAGCAGGGTGACAGGGAACAATCAGCCCCAGCATTTT. The rearrangement uses TRBV2 and TRBJ1-5; TRBD1 aligns across 7 bases. V lost 6 bases, J lost 3 bases, and 5 bases stayed unmatched. The CDR3 is 14 amino acids. Germline V gives CDR1 SNHLY, CDR2 FYNNEI.

The chain uses TRBV6-5 and TRBJ1-5, with 7 nucleotides matching TRBD1. The V gene's germline CDR1 is MNHEY and CDR2 SVGAGI. This CDR3 comprises 14 residues. Trimming cost V 4 bases and J 7 bases; bases outside gene matches: 7. CDR3 sequence (DNA): TGTGCCAGCAGTTCGGACAGGATAGAACAGCCCCAGCATTTT. Protein: CASSSDRIEQPQHF.

The chain uses TRBV13 and TRBJ1-3, with D possibly matching TRBD1 (6 bases). The CDR3 spans 14 residues. Germline-derived CDR1 and CDR2 are PRHDT and FYEKMQ (reference sequence). Between the trimmed V and J ends, which lost 5 bases and 4 bases, there was a span of 12 bases. In nucleotides, the CDR3 is TGTGCCAGCAGCCGAGGGGGAGCGGGAAACACCATATATTTT. Translating it yields CASSRGGAGNTIYF. The full variable domain, its missing parts supplied by reference TRBV13 and TRBJ1-3, is AAGVIQSPRHLIKEKRETATLKCYPIPRHDTVYWYQQGPGQDPQFLISFYEKMQSDKGSIPDRFSAQQFSDYHSELNMSSLELGDSALYFCASSRGGAGNTIYFGEGSWLTVV.